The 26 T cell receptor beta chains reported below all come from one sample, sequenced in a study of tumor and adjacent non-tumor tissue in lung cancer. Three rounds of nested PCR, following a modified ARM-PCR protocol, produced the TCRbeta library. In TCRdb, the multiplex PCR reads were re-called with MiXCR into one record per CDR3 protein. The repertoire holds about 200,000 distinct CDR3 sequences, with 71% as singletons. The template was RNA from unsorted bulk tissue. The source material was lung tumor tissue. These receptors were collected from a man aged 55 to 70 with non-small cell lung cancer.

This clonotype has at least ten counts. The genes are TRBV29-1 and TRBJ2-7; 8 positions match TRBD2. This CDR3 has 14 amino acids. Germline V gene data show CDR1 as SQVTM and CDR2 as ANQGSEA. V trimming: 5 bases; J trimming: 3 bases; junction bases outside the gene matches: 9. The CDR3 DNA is TGCAGCGTTTCCAGCTTAGCGGGAAGCTACGAGCAGTACTTC. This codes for CSVSSLAGSYEQYF.

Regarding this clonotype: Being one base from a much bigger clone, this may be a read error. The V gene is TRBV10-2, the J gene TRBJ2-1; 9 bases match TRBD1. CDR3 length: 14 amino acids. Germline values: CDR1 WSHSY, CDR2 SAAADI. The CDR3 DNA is TGCGCCAGCAATACAGGGGGCGGTTACAATGAGCACTTCTTC. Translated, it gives CASNTGGGYNEHFF.

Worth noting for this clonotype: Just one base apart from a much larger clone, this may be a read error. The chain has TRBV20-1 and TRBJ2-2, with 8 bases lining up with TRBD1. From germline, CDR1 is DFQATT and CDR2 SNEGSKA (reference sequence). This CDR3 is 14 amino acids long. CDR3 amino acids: CSAPIPGGGGEVFF. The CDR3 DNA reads TGCAGTGCTCCAATACCAGGGGGCGGCGGGGAGGTGTTTTTT.

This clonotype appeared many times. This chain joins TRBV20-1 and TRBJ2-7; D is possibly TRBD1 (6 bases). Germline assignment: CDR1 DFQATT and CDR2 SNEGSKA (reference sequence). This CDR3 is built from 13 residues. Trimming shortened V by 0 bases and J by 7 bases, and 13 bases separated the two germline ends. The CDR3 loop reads CSAREQGNGEQYF. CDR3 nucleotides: TGCAGTGCTAGAGAGCAGGGGAATGGGGAGCAGTACTTC.

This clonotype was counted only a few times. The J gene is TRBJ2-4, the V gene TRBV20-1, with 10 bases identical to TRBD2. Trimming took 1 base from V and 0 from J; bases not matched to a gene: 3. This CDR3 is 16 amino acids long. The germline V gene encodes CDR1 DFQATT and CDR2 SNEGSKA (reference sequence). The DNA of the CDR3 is TGCAGTGCTAGAGGGACTAGCGGCCTAGCCAAAAACATTCAGTACTTC. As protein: CSARGTSGLAKNIQYF.

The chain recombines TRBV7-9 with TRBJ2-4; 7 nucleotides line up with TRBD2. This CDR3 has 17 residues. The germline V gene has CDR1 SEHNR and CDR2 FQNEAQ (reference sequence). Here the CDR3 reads CVRSFGAGGDRKNIQYF. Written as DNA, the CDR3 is TGTGTCAGAAGCTTCGGGGCTGGGGGGGACCGGAAAAACATTCAGTACTTC.

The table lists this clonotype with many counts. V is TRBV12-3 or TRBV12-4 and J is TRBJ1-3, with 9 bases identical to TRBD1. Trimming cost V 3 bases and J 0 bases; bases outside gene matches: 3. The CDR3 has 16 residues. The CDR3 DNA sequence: TGTGCCAGCAGTTTCGCGGGACAGGGCTCTGGAAACACCATATATTTT. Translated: CASSFAGQGSGNTIYF.

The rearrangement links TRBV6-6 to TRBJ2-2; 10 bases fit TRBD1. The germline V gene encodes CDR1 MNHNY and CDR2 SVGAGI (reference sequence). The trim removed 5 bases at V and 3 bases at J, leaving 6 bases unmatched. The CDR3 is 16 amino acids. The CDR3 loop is CASSRRDRGHTGELFF. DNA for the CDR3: TGTGCCAGCAGTCGCCGGGACAGGGGCCACACCGGGGAGCTGTTTTTT.

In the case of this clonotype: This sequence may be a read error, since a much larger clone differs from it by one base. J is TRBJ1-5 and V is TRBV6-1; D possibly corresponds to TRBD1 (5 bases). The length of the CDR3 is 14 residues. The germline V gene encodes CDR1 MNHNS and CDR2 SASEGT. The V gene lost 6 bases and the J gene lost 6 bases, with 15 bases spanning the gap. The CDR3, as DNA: TGTGCCAGCAGAGAAAGGGCAGGGAGTCAGCCCCAGCATTTT. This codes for CASRERAGSQPQHF.

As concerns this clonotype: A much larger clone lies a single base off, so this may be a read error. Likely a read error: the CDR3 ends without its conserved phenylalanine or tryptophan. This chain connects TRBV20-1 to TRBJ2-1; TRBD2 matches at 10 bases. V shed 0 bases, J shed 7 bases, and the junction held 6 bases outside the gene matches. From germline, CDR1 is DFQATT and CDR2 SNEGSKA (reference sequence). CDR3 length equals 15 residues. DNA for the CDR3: TGCAGTGCTAGAGATTCGGGACTAGCGATAAATGAGCAGTTCTTA. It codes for CSARDSGLAINEQFL.

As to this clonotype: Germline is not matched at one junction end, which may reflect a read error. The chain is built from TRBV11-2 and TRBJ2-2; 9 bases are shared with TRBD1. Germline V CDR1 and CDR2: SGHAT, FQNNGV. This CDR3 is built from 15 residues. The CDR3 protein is CPSSAGQGLTGELFF. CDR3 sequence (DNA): TGTCCCAGCAGCGCGGGACAGGGACTTACAGGGGAGCTGTTTTTT.

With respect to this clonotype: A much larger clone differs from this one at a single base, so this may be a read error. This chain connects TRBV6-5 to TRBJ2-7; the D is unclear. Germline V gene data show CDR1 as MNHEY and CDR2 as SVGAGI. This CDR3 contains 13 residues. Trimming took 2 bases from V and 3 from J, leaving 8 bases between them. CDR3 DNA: TGTGCCAGCAGTTACCTACCTTGCTACGAGCAGTACTTC. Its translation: CASSYLPCYEQYF.

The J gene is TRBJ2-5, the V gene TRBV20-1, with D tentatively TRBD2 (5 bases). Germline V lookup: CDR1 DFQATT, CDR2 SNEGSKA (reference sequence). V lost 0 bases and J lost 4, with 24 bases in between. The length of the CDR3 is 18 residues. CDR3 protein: CSARDLRRLVGVGETQYF. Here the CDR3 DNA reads TGCAGTGCTAGAGATTTGAGAAGGCTAGTGGGAGTGGGAGAGACCCAGTACTTC.

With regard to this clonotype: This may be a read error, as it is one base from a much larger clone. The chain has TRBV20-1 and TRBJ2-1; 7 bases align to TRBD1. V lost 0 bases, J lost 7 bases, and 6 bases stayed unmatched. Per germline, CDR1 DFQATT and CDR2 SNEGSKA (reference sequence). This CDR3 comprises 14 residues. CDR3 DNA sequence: TGCAGTGCTAGAGATATAGGGGGCGTAAATGAGCAGTTCTTC. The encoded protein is CSARDIGGVNEQFF.

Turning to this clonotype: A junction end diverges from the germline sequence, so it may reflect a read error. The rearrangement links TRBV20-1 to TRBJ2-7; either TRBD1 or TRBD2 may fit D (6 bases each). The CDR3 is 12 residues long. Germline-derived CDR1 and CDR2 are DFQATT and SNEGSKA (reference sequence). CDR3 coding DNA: TGCAGTGCTCGGGGGCCTGGGGTCAAGCAGTATTTC. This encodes CSARGPGVKQYF.

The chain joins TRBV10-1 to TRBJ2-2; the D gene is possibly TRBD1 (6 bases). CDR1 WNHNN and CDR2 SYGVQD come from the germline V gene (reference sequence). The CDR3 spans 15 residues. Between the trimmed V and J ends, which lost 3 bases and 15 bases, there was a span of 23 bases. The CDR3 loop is CASSDEAGVAGELFF. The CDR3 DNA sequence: TGCGCCAGCAGTGATGAGGCAGGGGTCGCCGGAGAGTTGTTTTTT.

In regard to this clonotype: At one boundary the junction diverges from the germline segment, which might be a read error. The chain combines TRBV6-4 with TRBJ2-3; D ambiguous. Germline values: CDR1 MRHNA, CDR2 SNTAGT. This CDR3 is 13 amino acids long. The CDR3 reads CACSDSSTDTQYF. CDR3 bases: TGTGCCTGCAGTGACTCCAGCACAGATACACAGTATTTT.

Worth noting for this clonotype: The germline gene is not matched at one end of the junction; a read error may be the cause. The CDR3, as DNA: TGCAGTACTAGGGTGAACACTGAAGCTTTCTTT. This gives the protein CSTRVNTEAFF. The genes are TRBV20-1 and TRBJ1-1; D ambiguous. This CDR3 contains 11 residues. The germline CDR1 and CDR2 sequences are DFQATT and SNEGSKA (reference sequence).

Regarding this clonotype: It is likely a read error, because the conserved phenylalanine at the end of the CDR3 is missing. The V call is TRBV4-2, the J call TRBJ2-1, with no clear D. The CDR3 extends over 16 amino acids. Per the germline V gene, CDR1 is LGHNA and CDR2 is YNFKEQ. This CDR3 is CTSIQGGSMTYNEQFC. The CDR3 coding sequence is TGTACCAGCATCCAAGGTGGCAGTATGACCTACAATGAGCAGTTCTGC.

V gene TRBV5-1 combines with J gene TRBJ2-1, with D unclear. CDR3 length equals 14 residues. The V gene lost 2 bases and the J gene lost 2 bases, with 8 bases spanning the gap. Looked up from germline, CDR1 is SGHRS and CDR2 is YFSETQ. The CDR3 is CASSFGLTYNEQFF. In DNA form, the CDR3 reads TGCGCCAGCAGCTTCGGATTGACCTACAATGAGCAGTTCTTC.

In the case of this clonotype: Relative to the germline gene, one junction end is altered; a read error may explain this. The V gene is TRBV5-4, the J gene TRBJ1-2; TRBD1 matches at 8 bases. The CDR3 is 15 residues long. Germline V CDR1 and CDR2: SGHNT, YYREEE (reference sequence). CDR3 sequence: CASSLPRTGFRGYNF. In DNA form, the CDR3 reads TGTGCTAGCAGCTTGCCCCGGACAGGGTTTCGGGGCTACAACTTC. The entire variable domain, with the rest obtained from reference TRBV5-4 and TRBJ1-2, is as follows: ETGVTQSPTHLIKTRGQQVTLRCSSQSGHNTVSWYQQALGQGPQFIFQYYREEENGRGNFPPRFSGLQFPNYSSELNVNALELDDSALYLCASSLPRTGFRGYNFGSGTRLTVV.

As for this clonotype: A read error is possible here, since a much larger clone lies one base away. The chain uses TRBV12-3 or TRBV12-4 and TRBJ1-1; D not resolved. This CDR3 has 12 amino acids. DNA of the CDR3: TGTGCCAGCGCACAGATGAACTCTGAAGCTTTCTTT. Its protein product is CASAQMNSEAFF.

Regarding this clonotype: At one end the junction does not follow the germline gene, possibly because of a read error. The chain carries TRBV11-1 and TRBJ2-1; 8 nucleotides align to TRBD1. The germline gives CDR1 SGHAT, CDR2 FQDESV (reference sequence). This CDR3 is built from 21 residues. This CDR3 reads CVSSLARGRGLSRSSYIEQFF. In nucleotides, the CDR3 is TGTGTCAGCAGCTTAGCTCGGGGCAGGGGGCTTAGTCGAAGCTCCTACATTGAGCAGTTCTTC.

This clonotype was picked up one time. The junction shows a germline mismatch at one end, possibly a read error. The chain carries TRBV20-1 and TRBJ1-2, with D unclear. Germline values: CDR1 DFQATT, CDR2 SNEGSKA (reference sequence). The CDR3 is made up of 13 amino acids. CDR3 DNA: TGCAGTTCTAGAGACGGATCATACTATGGCTACACCTTC. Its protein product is CSSRDGSYYGYTF.

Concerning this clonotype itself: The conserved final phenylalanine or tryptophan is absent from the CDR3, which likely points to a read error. Here the CDR3 reads CASSIGSVAYGYTS. The CDR3, as DNA: TGTGCCAGCAGTATTGGATCCGTAGCCTATGGCTACACCTCC. The rearrangement joins TRBV12-3 or TRBV12-4 to TRBJ1-2; D uncertain. Trimming left V 5 bases short and J 4 bases short, with 14 bases between. CDR3 length: 14 residues.

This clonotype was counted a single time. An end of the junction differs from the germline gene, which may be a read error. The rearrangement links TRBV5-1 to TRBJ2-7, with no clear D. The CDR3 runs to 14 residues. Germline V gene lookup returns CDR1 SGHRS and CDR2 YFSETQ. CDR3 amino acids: CASSASLVCYEQYF. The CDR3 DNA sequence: TGTGCCAGCAGCGCCAGCCTGGTGTGCTACGAGCAGTACTTC.